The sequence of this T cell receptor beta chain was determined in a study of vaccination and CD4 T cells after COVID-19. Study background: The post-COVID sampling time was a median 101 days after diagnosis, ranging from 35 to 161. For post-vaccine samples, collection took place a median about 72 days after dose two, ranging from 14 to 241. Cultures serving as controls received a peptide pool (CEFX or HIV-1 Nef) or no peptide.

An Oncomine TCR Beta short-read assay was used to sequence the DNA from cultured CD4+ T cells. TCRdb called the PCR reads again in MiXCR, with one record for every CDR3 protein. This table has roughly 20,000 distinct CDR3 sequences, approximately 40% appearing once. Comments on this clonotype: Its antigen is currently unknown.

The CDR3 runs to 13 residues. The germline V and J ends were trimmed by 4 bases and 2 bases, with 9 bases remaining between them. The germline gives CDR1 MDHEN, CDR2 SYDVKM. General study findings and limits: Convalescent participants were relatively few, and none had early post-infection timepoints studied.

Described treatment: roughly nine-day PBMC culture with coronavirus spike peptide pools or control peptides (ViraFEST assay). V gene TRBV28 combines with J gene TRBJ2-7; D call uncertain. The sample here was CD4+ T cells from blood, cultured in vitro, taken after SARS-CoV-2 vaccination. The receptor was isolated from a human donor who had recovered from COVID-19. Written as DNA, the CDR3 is TGTGCCAGCAGTTCCCGGTGGACCTACGAGCAGTACTTC. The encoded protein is CASSSRWTYEQYF.